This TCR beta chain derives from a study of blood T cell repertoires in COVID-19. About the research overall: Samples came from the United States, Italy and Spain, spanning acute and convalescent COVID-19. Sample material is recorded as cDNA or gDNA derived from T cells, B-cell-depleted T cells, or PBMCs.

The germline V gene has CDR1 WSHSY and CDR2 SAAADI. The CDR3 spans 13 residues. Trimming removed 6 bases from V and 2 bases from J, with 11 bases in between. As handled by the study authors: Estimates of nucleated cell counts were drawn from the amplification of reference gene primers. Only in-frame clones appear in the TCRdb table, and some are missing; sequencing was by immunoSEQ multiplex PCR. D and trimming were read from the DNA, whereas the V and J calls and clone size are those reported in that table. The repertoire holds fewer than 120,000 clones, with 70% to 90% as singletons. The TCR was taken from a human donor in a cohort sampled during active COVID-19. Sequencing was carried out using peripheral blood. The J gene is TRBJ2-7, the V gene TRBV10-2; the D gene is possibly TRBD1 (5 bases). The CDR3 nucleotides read TGCGCCAGCAGCCAGGCAGGGACCTACGAGCAGTACTTC. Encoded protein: CASSQAGTYEQYF.